This T cell receptor beta chain was retrieved from a study of T cell responses to AZD1222 COVID-19 vaccine. The germline CDR1 and CDR2 sequences are LNHDA and SQIVND (reference sequence). The length of the CDR3 is 13 residues. With 7 bases clipped from V and 6 bases from J, the junction kept 6 bases outside the gene matches. This clone appeared a single time. Assay: immunoSEQ multiplex PCR; the TCRdb copy retains only in-frame clones and omits some. The sample carries roughly 140,000 clones, 70% to 90% recorded once. This chain connects TRBV19 to TRBJ1-5; 7 positions match TRBD1. This clonotype was sampled from an adult in good health. Specimen: peripheral blood, collected on day 0 of AZD1222 vaccination. The CDR3 sequence: CASTGGRGQPQHF. CDR3 DNA sequence: TGTGCCAGTACAGGGGGGAGGGGTCAGCCCCAGCATTTT.